This record looks at one T cell receptor (beta chain) sequence and its context. Its cognate antigen is unknown. The repertoire was sequenced with immunoSEQ multiplex PCR; TCRdb's copy has only in-frame clones and lacks some. Of millions of clones listed, around nine tenths are singletons. Germline V CDR1 and CDR2: MDHEN, SYDVKM. The CDR3 has 17 amino acids. With V trimmed by 4 bases and J by 2 bases, 7 bases remained unmatched. This record belongs to a study of shared clonotypes between healthy human individuals. On the study more broadly: The donor group consisted of a couple of women and three men, aged 18 to 49.

Splitting the CD4+ cells yielded a CD45RA+ naive subset and a CD45RA-negative memory subset. Study outcomes and limitations: Sampling included only blood; tissue repertoires likely differ.

The J gene is TRBJ2-6, the V gene TRBV28; 8 bases align to TRBD1. The source is a man in his late teens or twenties in good health. The sequenced material came from naive CD4+ T cells sorted from blood. The subset was: CD45RA+ positively selected. DNA for the CDR3: TGTGCCAGCAGTTCCGCGGACAGGGTCACTGGGGCCAACGTCCTGACTTTC. Translation: CASSSADRVTGANVLTF.